The source of this T cell receptor beta chain is a study of shared clonotypes between healthy human individuals. Study-level background: The study drew on a couple of women and a few men aged 18 to 49 as donors.

Profiled with immunoSEQ multiplex PCR; TCRdb holds only in-frame clones, not every one. The sample holds under 1 million clones, over 90% seen once. General study points: Some naive CD4 clonotypes, approximately 4.5%, turned up in common across a handful of donors. Tissues were not sampled, only blood, and their repertoires likely differ. Rarefaction demonstrated incomplete sorted-subset sequencing despite large depth.

Details on this clone: The antigen is undetermined.

Germline CDR1 reads MDHEN; CDR2 reads SYDVKM. Trimming shortened V by 2 bases and J by 0 bases, and 13 bases separated the two germline ends. CDR3 length: 16 residues. Positive CCR7 selection of CD45RO-negative cells yielded the naive CD8 cells, and terminally differentiated effector memory CD45RA+ cells were excluded. This chain uses TRBV28 with TRBJ1-1; D remains ambiguous. The source of this sequence is a man in his thirties or forties in good health. Sequencing used naive CD8+ T cells sorted from blood. The CDR3 DNA reads TGTGCCAGCAGTTTAGCCCGCGGGGAGATGAACACTGAAGCTTTCTTT. Translating it yields CASSLARGEMNTEAFF. Full variable domain (missing parts from reference TRBV28 and TRBJ1-1): DVKVTQSSRYLVKRTGEKVFLECVQDMDHENMFWYRQDPGLGLRLIYFSYDVKMKEKGDIPEGYSVSREKKERFSLILESASTNQTSMYLCASSLARGEMNTEAFFGQGTRLTVV.